Included here is one T cell receptor (beta chain) sequence, with context. No DNA is shown, since the ends of the CDR3 on it are uncertain; the CDR3 is the one TCRdb lists. The data originate from a study of blood T cell repertoires in COVID-19. Study-level background: Some COVID-19 samples were acute and others convalescent; all came from the United States, Italy and Spain.

Authors' processing steps: Amplification of reference gene primers provided the estimated nucleated cell counts. Generated by immunoSEQ multiplex PCR, the TCRdb table keeps only in-frame clones and is missing some. That table furnishes V, J and clone size, whereas the DNA furnished D and trimming. Of some 310,000 clones listed, about nine tenths are singletons. The CDR3 totals 18 residues, both ends included. This receptor was taken from a man aged 45-65 years with active or convalescent COVID-19. The chain recombines TRBV6-7 with TRBJ2-3; the table calls TRBD2, which could not be checked here. TRBV6-7 has ORF status, its function being uncertain. The sample taken for sequencing was peripheral blood. The CDR3 loop reads CASSSSGLAGAQPLTQYF.